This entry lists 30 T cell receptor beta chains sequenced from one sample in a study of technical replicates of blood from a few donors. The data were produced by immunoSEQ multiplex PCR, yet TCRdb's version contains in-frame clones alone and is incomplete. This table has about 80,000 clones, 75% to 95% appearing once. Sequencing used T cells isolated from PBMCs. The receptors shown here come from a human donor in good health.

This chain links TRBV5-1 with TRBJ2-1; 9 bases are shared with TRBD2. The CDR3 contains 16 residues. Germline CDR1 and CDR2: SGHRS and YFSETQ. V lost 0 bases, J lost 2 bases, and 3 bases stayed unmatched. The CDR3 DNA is TGCGCCAGCAGCTTGGAAATAGCGGGAGCCTACAATGAGCAGTTCTTC. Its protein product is CASSLEIAGAYNEQFF.

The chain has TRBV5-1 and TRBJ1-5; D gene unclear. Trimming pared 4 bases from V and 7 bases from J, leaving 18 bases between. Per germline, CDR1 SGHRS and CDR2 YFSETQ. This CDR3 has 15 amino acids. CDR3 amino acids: CASSRSGGLHQPQHF. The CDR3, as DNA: TGCGCCAGCAGCCGTTCGGGAGGCCTCCACCAGCCCCAGCATTTT.

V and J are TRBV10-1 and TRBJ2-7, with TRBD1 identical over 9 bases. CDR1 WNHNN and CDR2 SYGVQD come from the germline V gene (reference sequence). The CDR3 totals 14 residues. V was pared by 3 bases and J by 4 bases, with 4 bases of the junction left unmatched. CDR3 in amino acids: CASSDGTGIYEQYF. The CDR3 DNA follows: TGCGCCAGCAGTGATGGGACAGGGATATACGAGCAGTACTTC.

CDR3 DNA sequence: TGTGCCAGCAGCTTACTGGGTATAGCGGCTAGCACAGATACGCAGTATTTT. This encodes CASSLLGIAASTDTQYF. The chain recombines TRBV7-8 with TRBJ2-3; D might be TRBD2 (6 bases). The V end lost 2 bases, the J end lost 0 bases, and 15 bases lay between the germline ends. The CDR3 runs to 17 residues. In germline, CDR1 is SGHVS, CDR2 FQNEAQ.

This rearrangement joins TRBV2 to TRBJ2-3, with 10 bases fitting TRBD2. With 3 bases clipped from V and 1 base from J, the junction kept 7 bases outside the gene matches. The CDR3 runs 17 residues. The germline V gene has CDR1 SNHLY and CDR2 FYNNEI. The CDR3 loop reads CASSDTSGIGGTDTQYF. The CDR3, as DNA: TGTGCCAGCAGTGATACTAGCGGGATCGGGGGCACAGATACGCAGTATTTT. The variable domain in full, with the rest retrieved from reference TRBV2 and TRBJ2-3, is EPEVTQTPSHQVTQMGQEVILRCVPISNHLYFYWYRQILGQKVEFLVSFYNNEISEKSEIFDDQFSVERPDGSNFTLKIRSTKLEDSAMYFCASSDTSGIGGTDTQYFGPGTRLTVL.

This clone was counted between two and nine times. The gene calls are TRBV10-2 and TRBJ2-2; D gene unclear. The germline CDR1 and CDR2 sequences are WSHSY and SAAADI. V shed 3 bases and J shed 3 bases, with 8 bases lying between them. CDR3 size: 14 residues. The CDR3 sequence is CASSEVIDTGELFF. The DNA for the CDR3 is TGCGCCAGCAGTGAAGTAATAGACACCGGGGAGCTGTTTTTT.

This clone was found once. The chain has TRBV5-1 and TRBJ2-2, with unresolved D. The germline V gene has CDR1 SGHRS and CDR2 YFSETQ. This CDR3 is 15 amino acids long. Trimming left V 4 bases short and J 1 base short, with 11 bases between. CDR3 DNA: TGCGCCAGCAGCGTGGCAACAGTGAACACCGGGGAGCTGTTTTTT. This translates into CASSVATVNTGELFF.

This CDR3 reads CASAQGPNQETQYF. CDR3 sequence (DNA): TGTGCCAGTGCCCAGGGGCCCAACCAAGAGACCCAGTACTTC. The chain carries TRBV6-1 and TRBJ2-5; TRBD1 is a possible D gene (6 bases). The V end was cut by 9 bases, the J end by 0 bases, with 14 bases between. Germline V gene lookup returns CDR1 MNHNS and CDR2 SASEGT. The CDR3 covers 14 residues.

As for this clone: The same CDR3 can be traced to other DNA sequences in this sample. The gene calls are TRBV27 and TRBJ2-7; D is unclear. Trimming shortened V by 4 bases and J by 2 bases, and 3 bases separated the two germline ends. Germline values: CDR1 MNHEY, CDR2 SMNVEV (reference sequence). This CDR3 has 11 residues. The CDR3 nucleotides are TGTGCCAGCAGTTCCACCTACGAGCAGTACTTC. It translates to CASSSTYEQYF.

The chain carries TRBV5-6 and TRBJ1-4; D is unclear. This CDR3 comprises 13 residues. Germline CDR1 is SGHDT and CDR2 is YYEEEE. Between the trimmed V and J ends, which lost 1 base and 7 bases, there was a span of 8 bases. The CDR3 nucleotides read TGTGCCAGCAGCTTGCCAGGATTTGAAAAACTGTTTTTT. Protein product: CASSLPGFEKLFF.

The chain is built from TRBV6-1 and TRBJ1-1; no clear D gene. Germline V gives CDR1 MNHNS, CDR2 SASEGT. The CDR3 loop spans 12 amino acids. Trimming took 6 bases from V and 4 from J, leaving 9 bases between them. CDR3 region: CASRSTITEAFF. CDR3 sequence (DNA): TGTGCCAGCAGGTCTACTATCACTGAAGCTTTCTTT.

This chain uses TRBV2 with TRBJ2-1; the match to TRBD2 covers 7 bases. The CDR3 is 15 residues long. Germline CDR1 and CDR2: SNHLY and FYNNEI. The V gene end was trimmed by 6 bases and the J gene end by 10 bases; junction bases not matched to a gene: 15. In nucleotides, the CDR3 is TGTGCCAGCAGCGGAACTAGCGTGCCCCACGGGGAGCAGTTCTTC. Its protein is CASSGTSVPHGEQFF.

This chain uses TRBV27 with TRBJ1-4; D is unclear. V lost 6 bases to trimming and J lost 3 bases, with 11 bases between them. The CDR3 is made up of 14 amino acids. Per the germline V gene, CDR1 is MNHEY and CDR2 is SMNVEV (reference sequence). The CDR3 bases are TGTGCCAGCAGGGCTCGGGTTTCTAATGAAAAACTGTTTTTT. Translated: CASRARVSNEKLFF.

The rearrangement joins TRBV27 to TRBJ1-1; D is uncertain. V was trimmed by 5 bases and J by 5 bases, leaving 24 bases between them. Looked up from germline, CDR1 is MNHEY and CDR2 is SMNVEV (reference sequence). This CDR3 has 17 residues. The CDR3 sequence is CASSPFGVGLLVTEAFF. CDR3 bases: TGTGCCAGCAGTCCATTCGGCGTAGGATTGCTAGTAACTGAAGCTTTCTTT.

Here the CDR3 DNA reads TGTGCCAGCAGCCCGACAGGGGGCCACGAGCAGTACTTC. This translates into CASSPTGGHEQYF. This chain uses TRBV7-3 with TRBJ2-7, with 10 bases matching TRBD1. V lost 5 bases to trimming and J lost 5 bases; unmatched junction nucleotides: 3. Germline values: CDR1 SGHTA, CDR2 FQGTGA. This CDR3 is 13 amino acids long. The complete variable domain, with remaining parts taken from reference TRBV7-3 and TRBJ2-7, reads GAGVSQTPSNKVTEKGKYVELRCDPISGHTALYWYRQSLGQGPEFLIYFQGTGAADDSGLPNDRFFAVRPEGSVSTLKIQRTERGDSAVYLCASSPTGGHEQYFGPGTRLTVT.

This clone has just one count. CDR3 sequence reads: CSVKISGGEKLFF. In nucleotides, the CDR3 is TGCAGCGTGAAGATCTCCGGCGGTGAAAAACTGTTTTTT. This rearrangement joins TRBV29-1 to TRBJ1-4; no definite D call. Germline CDR1 reads SQVTM; CDR2 reads ANQGSEA. Trimming took off 6 bases at V and 7 bases at J, with 15 bases between the two ends. This CDR3 region has 13 residues.

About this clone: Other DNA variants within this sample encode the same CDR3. The CDR3, as DNA: TGTGCCAGCAGCGTTGGCGGGAGAAGCACAGATACGCAGTATTTT. It encodes CASSVGGRSTDTQYF. The J gene is TRBJ2-3, the V gene TRBV9, with TRBD2 matching 7 bases. V shed 2 bases and J 0 bases; nucleotides not matched to a gene: 3. CDR1 SGDLS and CDR2 YYNGEE come from the germline V gene. The CDR3 has 15 residues.

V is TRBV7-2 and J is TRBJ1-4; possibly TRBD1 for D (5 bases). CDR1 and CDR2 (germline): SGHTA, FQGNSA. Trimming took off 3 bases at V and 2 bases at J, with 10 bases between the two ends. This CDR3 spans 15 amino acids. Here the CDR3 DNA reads TGTGCCAGCAGCTTCGTAGCAGGGACTAATGAAAAACTGTTTTTT. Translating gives CASSFVAGTNEKLFF.

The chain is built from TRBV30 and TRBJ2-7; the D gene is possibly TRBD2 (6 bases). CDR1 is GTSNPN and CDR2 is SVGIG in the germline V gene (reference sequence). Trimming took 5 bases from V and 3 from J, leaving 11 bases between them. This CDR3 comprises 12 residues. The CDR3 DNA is TGTGCCTGGGCTATGGGGGGCTACGAGCAGTACTTC. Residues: CAWAMGGYEQYF.

The CDR3 DNA follows: TGTGCCAGTACAGGGGACAGGGGAAGTCAGCCCCAGCATTTT. It is translated as CASTGDRGSQPQHF. The gene calls are TRBV19 and TRBJ1-5; 10 bases are a match to TRBD1. Per the germline V gene, CDR1 is LNHDA and CDR2 is SQIVND (reference sequence). The junction had 6 bases not matched to a gene; V was cut back by 7 bases and J by 6 bases. The CDR3 is 14 amino acids.

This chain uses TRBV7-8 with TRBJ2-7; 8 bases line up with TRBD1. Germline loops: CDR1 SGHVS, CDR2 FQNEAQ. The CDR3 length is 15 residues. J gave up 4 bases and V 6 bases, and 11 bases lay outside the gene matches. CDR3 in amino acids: CASSPGQGPFYEQYF. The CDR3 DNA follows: TGTGCCAGCAGTCCCGGACAGGGACCATTTTACGAGCAGTACTTC.

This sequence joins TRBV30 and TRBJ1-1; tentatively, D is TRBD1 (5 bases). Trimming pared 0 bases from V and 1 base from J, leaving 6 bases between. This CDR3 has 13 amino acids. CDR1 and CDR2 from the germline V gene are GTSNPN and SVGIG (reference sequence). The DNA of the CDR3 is TGTGCCTGGAGTGTACAGGAGAACACTGAAGCTTTCTTT. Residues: CAWSVQENTEAFF.

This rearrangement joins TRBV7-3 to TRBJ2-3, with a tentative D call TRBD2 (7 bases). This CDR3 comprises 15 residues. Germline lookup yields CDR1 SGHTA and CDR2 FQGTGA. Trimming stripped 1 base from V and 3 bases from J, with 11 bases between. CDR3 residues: CASSLKGEGTDTQYF. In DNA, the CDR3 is TGTGCCAGCAGCTTAAAGGGGGAGGGAACAGATACGCAGTATTTT.

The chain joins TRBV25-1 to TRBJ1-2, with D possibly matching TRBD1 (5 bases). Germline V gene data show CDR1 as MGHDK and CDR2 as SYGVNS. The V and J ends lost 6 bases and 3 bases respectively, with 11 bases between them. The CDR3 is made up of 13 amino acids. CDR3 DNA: TGTGCCAGCAGGACACAGGAACACTATGGCTACACCTTC. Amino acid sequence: CASRTQEHYGYTF.

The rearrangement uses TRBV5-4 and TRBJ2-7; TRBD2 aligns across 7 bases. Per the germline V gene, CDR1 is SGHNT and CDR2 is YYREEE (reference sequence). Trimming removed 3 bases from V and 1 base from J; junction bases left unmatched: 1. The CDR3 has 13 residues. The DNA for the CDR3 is TGTGCCAGCAGCTACGGGGGGTCCTACGAGCAGTACTTC. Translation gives CASSYGGSYEQYF. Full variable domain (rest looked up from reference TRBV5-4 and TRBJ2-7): ETGVTQSPTHLIKTRGQQVTLRCSSQSGHNTVSWYQQALGQGPQFIFQYYREEENGRGNFPPRFSGLQFPNYSSELNVNALELDDSALYLCASSYGGSYEQYFGPGTRLTVT.

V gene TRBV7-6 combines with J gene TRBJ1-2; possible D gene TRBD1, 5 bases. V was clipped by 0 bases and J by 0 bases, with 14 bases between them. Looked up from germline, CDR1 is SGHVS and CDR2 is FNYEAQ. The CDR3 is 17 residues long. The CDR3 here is CASSLAADSPTNYGYTF. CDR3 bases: TGTGCCAGCAGCTTAGCAGCTGACAGTCCGACTAACTATGGCTACACCTTC.

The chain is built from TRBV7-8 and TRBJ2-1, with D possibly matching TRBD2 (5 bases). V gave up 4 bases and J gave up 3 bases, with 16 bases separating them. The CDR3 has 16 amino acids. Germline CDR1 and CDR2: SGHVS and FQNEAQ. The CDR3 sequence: CASSSPLQADYNEQFF. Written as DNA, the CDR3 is TGTGCCAGCAGCTCTCCTCTTCAAGCGGACTACAATGAGCAGTTCTTC. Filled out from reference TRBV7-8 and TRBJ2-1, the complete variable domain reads GAGVSQSPRYKVAKRGQDVALRCDPISGHVSLFWYQQALGQGPEFLTYFQNEAQLDKSGLPSDRFFAERPEGSVSTLKIQRTQQEDSAVYLCASSSPLQADYNEQFFGPGTRLTVL.

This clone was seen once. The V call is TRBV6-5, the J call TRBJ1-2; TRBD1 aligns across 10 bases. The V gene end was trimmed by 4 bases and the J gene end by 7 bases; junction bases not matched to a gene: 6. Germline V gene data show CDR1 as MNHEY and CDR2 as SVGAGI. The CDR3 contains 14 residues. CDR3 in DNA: TGTGCCAGCAGTTCCTGGACAGGGGGAGCTGGCTACACCTTC. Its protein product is CASSSWTGGAGYTF.

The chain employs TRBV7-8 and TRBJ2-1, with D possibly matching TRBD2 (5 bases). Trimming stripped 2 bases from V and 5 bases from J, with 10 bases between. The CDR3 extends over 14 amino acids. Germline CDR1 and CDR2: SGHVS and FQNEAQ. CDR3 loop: CASSLYLADNEQFF. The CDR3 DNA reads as TGTGCCAGCAGCTTATATCTAGCCGACAATGAGCAGTTCTTC.

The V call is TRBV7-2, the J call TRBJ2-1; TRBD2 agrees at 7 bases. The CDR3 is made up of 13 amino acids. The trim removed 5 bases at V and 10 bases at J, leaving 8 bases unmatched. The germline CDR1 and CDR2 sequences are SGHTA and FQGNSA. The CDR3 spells CASSGRLADEQFF. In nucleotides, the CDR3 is TGTGCCAGCAGCGGCCGACTAGCCGACGAGCAGTTCTTC.